Listed here are 26 T cell receptor beta chains from one sample, sequenced in a study of OX40 agonist ivuxolimab in advanced cancers. This table comes from immunoSEQ multiplex PCR, and its TCRdb copy is limited to in-frame clones, with some not included. The sample carries over 35,000 clones, roughly 78% recorded once. The sequences come from CD4+ or CD8+ T cells sorted from blood, collected in a trial of the OX40 agonist ivuxolimab. The receptors derive from an adult with an advanced solid tumor such as melanoma, head and neck, liver or kidney cancer.

The V and J genes are TRBV5-6 and TRBJ1-2, with TRBD1 as a possible D gene (6 bases). Germline loops: CDR1 SGHDT, CDR2 YYEEEE. CDR3 length: 13 amino acids. Trimming shortened V by 2 bases and J by 7 bases, and 12 bases separated the two germline ends. The CDR3 sequence is CASSFPQGSGYTF. In DNA, the CDR3 is TGTGCCAGCAGCTTCCCACAGGGATCTGGCTACACCTTC. Based on the CDR3 plus reference TRBV5-6 and TRBJ1-2, the full variable domain is DAGVTQSPTHLIKTRGQQVTLRCSPKSGHDTVSWYQQALGQGPQFIFQYYEEEERQRGNFPDRFSGHQFPNYSSELNVNALLLGDSALYLCASSFPQGSGYTFGSGTRLTVV.

This clone was observed a few times. This rearrangement joins TRBV18 to TRBJ2-1, with TRBD1 identical over 7 bases. Germline V gene data show CDR1 as KGHSH and CDR2 as LQKENI. The junction had 5 bases not matched to a gene; V was cut back by 6 bases and J by 3 bases. The CDR3 consists of 14 residues. DNA for the CDR3: TGTGCCAGCTCCACCGGGACAGTCTACAATGAGCAGTTCTTC. This translates into CASSTGTVYNEQFF.

The rearrangement uses TRBV4-1 and TRBJ1-2; 8 bases are shared with TRBD1. This CDR3 spans 17 amino acids. The germline gives CDR1 MGHRA, CDR2 YSYEKL. V trimming: 1 base; J trimming: 7 bases; junction bases outside the gene matches: 14. The CDR3 reads CASSQGGWDRSLAGYTF. For the CDR3, the DNA is TGCGCCAGCAGCCAAGGGGGCTGGGACAGGAGTCTAGCTGGCTACACCTTC.

The chain links TRBV6-1 to TRBJ1-6; TRBD1 matches 9 bases. V lost 5 bases, J lost 9 bases, and 5 bases stayed unmatched. The germline V gene encodes CDR1 MNHNS and CDR2 SASEGT. The CDR3 runs to 14 residues. In DNA, the CDR3 is TGTGCCAGCAGTTTGGACAGGGGTAGTTCACCCCTCCACTTT. Translation: CASSLDRGSSPLHF.

The chain is built from TRBV5-6 and TRBJ2-2, with 14 positions matching TRBD2. Per the germline V gene, CDR1 is SGHDT and CDR2 is YYEEEE. The CDR3 sequence is 17 residues long. The junction had 5 bases not matched to a gene; V was cut back by 4 bases and J by 3 bases. The CDR3 loop reads CASSLGLAGAYTGELFF. The CDR3 DNA reads TGTGCCAGCAGCCTGGGACTAGCGGGAGCGTACACCGGGGAGCTGTTTTTT.

This clone was observed once. V and J are TRBV6-5 and TRBJ2-7, with 7 bases aligning to TRBD1. Trimming at V came to 7 bases and at J to 2 bases, leaving 8 bases not matched to a gene. Germline V CDR1 and CDR2: MNHEY, SVGAGI. The CDR3 length is 14 residues. This CDR3 reads CASTRQQGTYEQYF. The CDR3 bases are TGTGCCAGCACCCGTCAACAGGGGACCTACGAGCAGTACTTC.

This chain links TRBV7-2 with TRBJ1-5, with D perhaps TRBD1 (5 bases). CDR1 and CDR2 from the germline V gene are SGHTA and FQGNSA. The CDR3 length is 15 residues. The V end was cut by 1 base, the J end by 6 bases, with 13 bases between. CDR3 residues: CASSLVGGVSQPQHF. The CDR3 region has the DNA TGTGCCAGCAGCTTAGTTGGGGGTGTAAGTCAGCCCCAGCATTTT.

As concerns this clone: Its ends do not fully match the called genes, so a read error is possible. This sequence joins TRBV7-7 and TRBJ2-1; D remains unclear. This CDR3 has 14 amino acids. CDR1 and CDR2 from the germline V gene are SSHAT and FNYEAQ (reference sequence). CDR3 sequence reads: CASSKAGRYNEQFF. CDR3 nucleotides: TGTGCTAGCAGCAAGGCTGGGCGGTACAATGAGCAGTTCTTC.

V usage is TRBV14 and J usage is TRBJ2-7; D remains ambiguous. The V end was cut by 0 bases, the J end by 7 bases, with 13 bases between. CDR1 is SGHDN and CDR2 is FVKESK in the germline V gene. CDR3 size: 14 residues. CDR3 amino acids: CASSQDGNMREQYF. The CDR3 DNA reads as TGTGCCAGCAGCCAAGATGGGAACATGAGGGAGCAGTACTTC.

This rearrangement joins TRBV11-2 to TRBJ1-5; 8 bases are shared with TRBD1. The J segment lost 2 bases and the V segment lost 4 bases, leaving 10 bases of the junction unmatched. The CDR3 spans 17 residues. CDR1 is SGHAT and CDR2 is FQNNGV in the germline V gene. In DNA, the CDR3 is TGTGCCAGCAGCTCTCAGGCAGGGGGCAGCGGCAATCAGCCCCAGCATTTT. As protein: CASSSQAGGSGNQPQHF.

The chain is built from TRBV12-2 and TRBJ2-6; the D call TRBD1 from the table was never checked on the DNA. TRBV12-2 is an annotated pseudogene. The CDR3 totals 19 residues. The CDR3 is CASRIPPGQGVSGANVLTF. CDR3 nucleotide sequence: TGTGCAAGTCGCATTCCCCCTGGACAGGGGGTTTCTGGGGCCAACGTCCTGACTTTC.

This chain links TRBV9 with TRBJ1-2; 7 bases match TRBD1. The V and J ends lost 7 bases and 4 bases, in that order; junction bases with no gene match: 13. This CDR3 has 15 residues. Germline CDR1 SGDLS, CDR2 YYNGEE. Written as DNA, the CDR3 is TGTGCCAGCTCCTACTCCCCGGGACAGATCTATGGCTACACCTTC. Protein product: CASSYSPGQIYGYTF.

CDR3 region: CASSPRTLTSPLHF. CDR3 nucleotides: TGTGCCAGCAGCCCCCGGACCTTGACCTCACCCCTCCACTTT. This chain joins TRBV7-2 and TRBJ1-6; D not certain. CDR3 length: 14 amino acids. V gave up 5 bases and J gave up 10 bases, with 15 bases separating them. Germline CDR1 is SGHTA and CDR2 is FQGNSA.

The rearrangement links TRBV27 to TRBJ1-5; TRBD1 agrees at 8 bases. The trim removed 5 bases at V and 7 bases at J, leaving 4 bases unmatched. The CDR3 is made up of 13 amino acids. Germline CDR1 is MNHEY and CDR2 is SMNVEV (reference sequence). The CDR3 region has the DNA TGTGCCAGCAGTCGGACAGGGAGACAGCCCCAGCATTTT. This encodes CASSRTGRQPQHF.

The rearrangement links TRBV5-8 to TRBJ2-1, with 14 bases lining up with TRBD2. The J segment lost 6 bases and the V segment lost 0 bases, leaving 8 bases of the junction unmatched. The germline V gene has CDR1 SGHTS and CDR2 YDEGEE. The CDR3 spans 18 residues. CDR3 protein: CASSLVAAGLAGVNEQFF. CDR3 nucleotide sequence: TGTGCCAGCAGCTTGGTCGCTGCGGGACTAGCGGGAGTCAATGAGCAGTTCTTC.

CDR3 DNA sequence: TGTGCCAGCAGCTTCGGGATTAATGAAAAACTGTTTTTT. Translated, it gives CASSFGINEKLFF. This rearrangement joins TRBV11-2 to TRBJ1-4; D is unclear. The V gene lost 3 bases and the J gene lost 4 bases, with 6 bases spanning the gap. Germline V gene lookup returns CDR1 SGHAT and CDR2 FQNNGV. The CDR3 contains 13 residues.

The chain uses TRBV7-3 and TRBJ2-1; 8 bases map to TRBD2. The CDR3 loop spans 16 amino acids. Germline trimming cut 5 bases from V and 6 bases from J; bases unmatched to any gene: 12. Germline V lookup: CDR1 SGHTA, CDR2 FQGTGA. In nucleotides, the CDR3 is TGTGCCAGCAGCCCTAGGGAGGGCGGGAGGAGCAATGAGCAGTTCTTC. Protein sequence: CASSPREGGRSNEQFF.

This chain uses TRBV5-1 with TRBJ2-7; 9 positions agree with TRBD1. The germline gives CDR1 SGHRS, CDR2 YFSETQ. The CDR3 runs 15 residues. V was clipped by 1 base and J by 5 bases; unmatched bases: 7. CDR3 bases: TGCGCCAGCAGCTTGCGACAGGGGGACGGGAACGAGCAGTACTTC. This encodes CASSLRQGDGNEQYF.

This clone was found a few times. The chain links TRBV7-2 to TRBJ1-6, with no clear D. CDR1 and CDR2 (germline): SGHTA, FQGNSA. Trimming took 6 bases from V and 8 from J, leaving 17 bases between them. This CDR3 is built from 15 residues. This CDR3 reads CASRPSPEDYSPLHF. CDR3 DNA sequence: TGTGCCAGCAGGCCATCGCCCGAGGACTATTCACCCCTCCACTTT.

V usage is TRBV13 and J usage is TRBJ2-7, with 7 bases matching TRBD1. The germline CDR1 and CDR2 sequences are PRHDT and FYEKMQ (reference sequence). The trim removed 5 bases at V and 2 bases at J, leaving 9 bases unmatched. CDR3 length: 15 amino acids. The CDR3 reads CASSPRDSPTYEQYF. The CDR3 coding sequence is TGTGCCAGCAGCCCCCGGGACAGTCCAACCTACGAGCAGTACTTC.

CDR3 sequence: CASSYGGGGQPQHF. DNA of the CDR3: TGTGCCAGCAGTTACGGAGGGGGCGGTCAGCCCCAGCATTTT. This chain connects TRBV6-5 to TRBJ1-5; 7 nucleotides agree with TRBD1. The germline CDR1 and CDR2 sequences are MNHEY and SVGAGI. The trim removed 2 bases at V and 6 bases at J, leaving 4 bases unmatched. This CDR3 comprises 14 residues.

In regard to this clone: The junction shows a germline mismatch at one end, possibly a read error. The J gene is TRBJ1-6, the V gene TRBV11-2, with D maybe TRBD1 (6 bases). The germline V gene has CDR1 SGHAT and CDR2 FQNNGV. This CDR3 has 14 residues. The CDR3 loop is CASSPGDYNSPLHF. The CDR3, as DNA: TGCGCCAGCAGTCCAGGGGACTATAATTCACCCCTCCACTTT.

The chain employs TRBV4-1 and TRBJ1-2, with TRBD1 identical over 7 bases. In germline, CDR1 is MGHRA, CDR2 YSYEKL. The CDR3 covers 15 residues. V lost 1 base and J lost 2; bases outside the gene matches: 4. The DNA of the CDR3 is TGCGCCAGCAGCCAAGCCCGACAGGGAAACTATGGCTACACCTTC. It encodes CASSQARQGNYGYTF.

The genes are TRBV18 and TRBJ1-1; D gene uncertain. The CDR3 is 14 amino acids. The germline gives CDR1 KGHSH, CDR2 LQKENI. V lost 3 bases and J lost 1, with 9 bases in between. The CDR3 is CASSPDGGNTEAFF. CDR3 coding DNA: TGTGCCAGCTCACCGGACGGTGGGAACACTGAAGCTTTCTTT.

The CDR3 sequence: CASSPQYNQPQHF. The CDR3 bases are TGTGCCAGCTCACCTCAGTACAATCAGCCCCAGCATTTT. The chain recombines TRBV18 with TRBJ1-5; D is unresolved. V lost 3 bases and J 3 bases, leaving 6 bases between the germline ends. The CDR3 contains 13 residues. The germline CDR1 and CDR2 sequences are KGHSH and LQKENI. The whole variable domain, remainder taken from reference TRBV18 and TRBJ1-5, is NAGVMQNPRHLVRRRGQEARLRCSPMKGHSHVYWYRQLPEEGLKFMVYLQKENIIDESGMPKERFSAEFPKEGPSILRIQQVVRGDSAAYFCASSPQYNQPQHFGDGTRLSIL.

The J gene is TRBJ1-1, the V gene TRBV18; no firm D call. CDR1 and CDR2 from the germline V gene are KGHSH and LQKENI. V was clipped by 0 bases and J by 1 base, with 6 bases between them. This CDR3 is 14 amino acids long. The CDR3 here is CASSPPSENTEAFF. The CDR3 DNA follows: TGTGCCAGCTCACCACCGTCGGAGAACACTGAAGCTTTCTTT.